This TCR beta chain was retrieved from a study of radiotherapy plus CTLA-4 blockade in lung cancer. Overall study context: For about 18% of patients, objective responses occurred, and roughly 31% had disease control. General study points: In blood, TCR clones derived from the tumor expanded after radiotherapy plus ipilimumab. Interferon-beta, together with early blood T cell clone dynamics, reportedly best predicted response.

Some clones are missing from TCRdb's copy, which holds only in-frame ones; the method was immunoSEQ multiplex PCR. The data contain over 50,000 clones, more than 60% of them seen just once; the ten biggest clones take up 16%. Participants had chemo-refractory metastatic non-small-cell lung cancer and were treated with focal radiation plus ipilimumab CTLA-4 blockade. CDR1 is SGHTA, CDR2 FQGNSA, per germline. Trimming removed 5 bases from V and 7 bases from J; junction bases left unmatched: 4. The CDR3 is 14 residues long. About this clone itself: The antigen is unknown.

The V and J genes are TRBV7-2 and TRBJ2-1, with TRBD1 matching over 11 bases. This specimen was peripheral blood, taken from a patient treated with radiotherapy plus ipilimumab. The sequence came from a human donor with non-small cell lung cancer who had a complete response to radiotherapy plus ipilimumab. The CDR3 sequence is CASSRDRGVNEQFF. CDR3 nucleotides: TGTGCCAGCAGCCGGGACAGGGGGGTGAATGAGCAGTTCTTC.